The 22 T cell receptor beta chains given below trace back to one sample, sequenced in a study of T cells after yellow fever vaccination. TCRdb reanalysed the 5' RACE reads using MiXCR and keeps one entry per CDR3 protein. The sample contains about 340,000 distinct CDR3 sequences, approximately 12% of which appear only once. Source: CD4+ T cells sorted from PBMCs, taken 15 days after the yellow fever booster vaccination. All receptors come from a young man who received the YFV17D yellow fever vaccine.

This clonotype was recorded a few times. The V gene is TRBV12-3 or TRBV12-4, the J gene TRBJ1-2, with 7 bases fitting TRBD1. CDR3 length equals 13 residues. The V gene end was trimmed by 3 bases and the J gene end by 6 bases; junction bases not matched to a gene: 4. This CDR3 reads CASSFFRGDGYTF. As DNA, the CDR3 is TGTGCCAGCAGTTTCTTCAGGGGGGATGGCTACACCTTC.

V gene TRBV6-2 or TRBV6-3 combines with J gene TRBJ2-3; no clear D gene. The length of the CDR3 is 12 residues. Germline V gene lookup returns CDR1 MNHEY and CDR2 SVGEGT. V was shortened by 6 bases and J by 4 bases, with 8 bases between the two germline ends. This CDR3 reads CASSRYPDTQYF. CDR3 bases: TGTGCCAGCAGCCGATACCCAGATACGCAGTATTTT.

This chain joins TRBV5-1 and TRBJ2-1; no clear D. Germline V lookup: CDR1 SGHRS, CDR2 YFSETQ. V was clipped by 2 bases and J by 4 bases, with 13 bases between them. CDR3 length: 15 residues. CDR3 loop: CASSFAADGYNEQFF. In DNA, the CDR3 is TGCGCCAGCAGCTTTGCCGCCGACGGATACAATGAGCAGTTCTTC.

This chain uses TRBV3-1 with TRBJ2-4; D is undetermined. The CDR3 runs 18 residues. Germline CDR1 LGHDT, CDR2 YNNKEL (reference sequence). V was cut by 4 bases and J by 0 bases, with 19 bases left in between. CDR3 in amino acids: CASSPAPGSERAKNIQYF. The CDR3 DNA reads TGTGCCAGCAGCCCCGCCCCGGGCAGCGAAAGAGCCAAAAACATTCAGTACTTC.

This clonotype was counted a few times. CDR3 sequence: CATSRDWRVAQETQYF. The CDR3 nucleotides are TGTGCCACCAGCAGAGATTGGCGGGTGGCCCAAGAGACCCAGTACTTC. The V gene is TRBV15, the J gene TRBJ2-5; tentatively, D is TRBD2 (5 bases). The V and J ends lost 0 bases and 1 base respectively, with 12 bases between them. Germline V gene lookup returns CDR1 LNHNV and CDR2 YYDKDF (reference sequence). There are 16 residues in the CDR3.

CDR3: CASRMGTGGQRAFF. The CDR3 DNA reads as TGTGCCAGCAGAATGGGGACAGGGGGCCAGAGGGCTTTCTTT. The chain has TRBV28 and TRBJ1-1, with 12 bases fitting TRBD1. The J segment lost 11 bases and the V segment lost 6 bases, leaving 10 bases of the junction unmatched. Germline loops: CDR1 MDHEN, CDR2 SYDVKM. The CDR3 runs 14 residues.

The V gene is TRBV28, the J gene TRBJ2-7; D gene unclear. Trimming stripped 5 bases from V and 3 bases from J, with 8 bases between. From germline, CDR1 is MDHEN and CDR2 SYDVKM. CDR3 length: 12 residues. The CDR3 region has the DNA TGTGCCAGCAGTAACCCACGCTACGAGCAGTACGTC. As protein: CASSNPRYEQYV.

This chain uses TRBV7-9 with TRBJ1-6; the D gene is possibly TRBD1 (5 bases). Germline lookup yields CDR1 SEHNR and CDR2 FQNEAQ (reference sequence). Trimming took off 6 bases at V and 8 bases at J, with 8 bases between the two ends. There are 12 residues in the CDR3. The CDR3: CASRQQDSPLHF. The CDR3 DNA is TGTGCCAGCAGACAACAGGATTCACCCCTCCACTTT. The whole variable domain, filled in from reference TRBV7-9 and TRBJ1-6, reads DTGVSQNPRHKITKRGQNVTFRCDPISEHNRLYWYRQTLGQGPEFLTYFQNEAQLEKSRLLSDRFSAERPKGSFSTLEIQRTEQGDSAMYLCASRQQDSPLHFGNGTRLTVT.

CDR3 DNA sequence: TGTGCCAGCAGCTTCCCTCGGGGTTCTTCCTACGAGCAGTACGTC. Translation gives CASSFPRGSSYEQYV. The chain recombines TRBV21-1 with TRBJ2-7; TRBD2 is the table's D call and was not checked against the DNA. TRBV21-1 is a documented pseudogene. The length of the CDR3 is 15 residues.

In nucleotides, the CDR3 is TGTGCCAGCAGCCAAGTTGAGGGGGGCGCAAGAAGTCCGACCGGACGGATGAACACTGAAGCTTTCTTT. This sequence encodes CASSQVEGGARSPTGRMNTEAFF. This chain links TRBV4-2 with TRBJ1-1; the D gene is possibly TRBD1 (6 bases). Germline V gene data show CDR1 as LGHNA and CDR2 as YNFKEQ. Deletions cut 1 base from V and 0 bases from J, with 33 bases between. CDR3 size: 23 residues.

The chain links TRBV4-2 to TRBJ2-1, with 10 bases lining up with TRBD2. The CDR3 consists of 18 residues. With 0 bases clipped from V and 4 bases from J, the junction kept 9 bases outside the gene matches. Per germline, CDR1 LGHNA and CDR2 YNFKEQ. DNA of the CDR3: TGTGCCAGCAGCCAAGATCGTCCCCTAGCGGGGGCGTACAATGAGCAGTTCTTC. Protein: CASSQDRPLAGAYNEQFF.

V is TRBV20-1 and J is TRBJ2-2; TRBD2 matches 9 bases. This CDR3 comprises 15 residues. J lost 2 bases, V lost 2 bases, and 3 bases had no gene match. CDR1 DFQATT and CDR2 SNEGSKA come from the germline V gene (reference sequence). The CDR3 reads CSARLSGGNTGELFF. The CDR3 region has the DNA TGCAGTGCTAGACTTAGCGGGGGCAACACCGGGGAGCTGTTTTTT.

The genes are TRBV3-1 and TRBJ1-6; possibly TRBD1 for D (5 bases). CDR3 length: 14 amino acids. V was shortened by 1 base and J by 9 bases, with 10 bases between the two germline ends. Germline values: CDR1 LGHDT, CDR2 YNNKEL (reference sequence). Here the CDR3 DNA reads TGTGCCAGCAGCCAAGGGGGGGGGGTTTCACCCCTCCACTTT. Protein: CASSQGGGVSPLHF.

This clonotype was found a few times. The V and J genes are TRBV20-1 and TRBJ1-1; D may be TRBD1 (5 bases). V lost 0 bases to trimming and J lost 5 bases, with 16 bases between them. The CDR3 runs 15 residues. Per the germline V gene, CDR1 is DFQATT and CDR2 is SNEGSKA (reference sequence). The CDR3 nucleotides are TGCAGTGCTAGAGAGTGGGCGACAGTAGGAACTGAAGCTTTCTTT. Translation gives CSAREWATVGTEAFF.

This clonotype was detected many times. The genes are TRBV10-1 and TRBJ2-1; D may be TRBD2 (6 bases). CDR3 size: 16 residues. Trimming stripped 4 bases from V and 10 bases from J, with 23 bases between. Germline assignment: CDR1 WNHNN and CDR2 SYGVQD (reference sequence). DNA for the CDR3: TGCGCCAGCAGTGCAAATTTCGGGACTCCCCAGGGCGAGCAGTTCTTC. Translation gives CASSANFGTPQGEQFF.

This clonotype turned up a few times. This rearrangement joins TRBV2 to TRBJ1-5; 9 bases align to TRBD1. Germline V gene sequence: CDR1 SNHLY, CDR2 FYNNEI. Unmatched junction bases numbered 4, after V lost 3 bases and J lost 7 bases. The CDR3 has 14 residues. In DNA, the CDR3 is TGTGCCAGCAGTGAGGAGGGGACAGGGCAGCCCCAGCATTTT. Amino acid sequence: CASSEEGTGQPQHF.

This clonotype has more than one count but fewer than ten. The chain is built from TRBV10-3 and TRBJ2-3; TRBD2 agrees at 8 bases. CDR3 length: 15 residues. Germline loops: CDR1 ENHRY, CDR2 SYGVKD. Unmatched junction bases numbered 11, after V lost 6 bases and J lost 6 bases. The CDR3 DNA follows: TGTGCCATCAGGGACGGTGGAGCGGGAGCGGATACGCAGTATTTT. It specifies CAIRDGGAGADTQYF.

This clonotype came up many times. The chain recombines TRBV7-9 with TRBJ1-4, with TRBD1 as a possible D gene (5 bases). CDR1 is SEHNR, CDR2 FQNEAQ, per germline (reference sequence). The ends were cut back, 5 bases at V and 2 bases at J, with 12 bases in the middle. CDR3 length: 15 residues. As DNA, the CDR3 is TGTGCCAGCAGCGTCCAGGGTTCGACTAATGAAAAACTGTTTTTT. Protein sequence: CASSVQGSTNEKLFF.

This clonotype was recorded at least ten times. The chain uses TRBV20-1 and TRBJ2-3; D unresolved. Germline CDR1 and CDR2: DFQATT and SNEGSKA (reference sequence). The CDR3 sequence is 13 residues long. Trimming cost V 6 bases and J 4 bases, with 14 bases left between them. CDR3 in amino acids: CSAELTPADTQYF. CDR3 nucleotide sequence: TGCAGTGCAGAACTCACGCCCGCAGATACGCAGTATTTT.

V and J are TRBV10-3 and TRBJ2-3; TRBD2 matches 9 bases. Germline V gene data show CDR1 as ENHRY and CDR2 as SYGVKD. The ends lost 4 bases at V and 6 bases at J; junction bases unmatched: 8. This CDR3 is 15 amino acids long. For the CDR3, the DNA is TGTGCCATCAGTGGAGAAGCGGGGGGCATGGATACGCAGTATTTT. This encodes CAISGEAGGMDTQYF.

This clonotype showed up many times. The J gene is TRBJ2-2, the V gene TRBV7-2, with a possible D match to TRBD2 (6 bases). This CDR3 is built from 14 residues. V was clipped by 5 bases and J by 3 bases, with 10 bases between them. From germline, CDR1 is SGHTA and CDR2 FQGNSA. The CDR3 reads CASSNRRDTGELFF. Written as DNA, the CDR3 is TGTGCCAGCAGCAATCGGAGGGACACCGGGGAGCTGTTTTTT.

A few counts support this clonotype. CDR3 protein: CSASRYRVINEQFF. The DNA of the CDR3 is TGCAGTGCTAGTCGGTACAGGGTCATCAATGAGCAGTTCTTC. This chain joins TRBV20-1 and TRBJ2-1; possible D gene TRBD1, 6 bases. V lost 3 bases, J lost 6 bases, and 15 bases lay in between. This CDR3 has 14 residues. Per germline, CDR1 DFQATT and CDR2 SNEGSKA (reference sequence).